This entry concerns a single T cell receptor beta chain. The antigen remains unidentified. The junction had 11 bases not matched to a gene; V was cut back by 3 bases and J by 5 bases. CDR3 length equals 18 residues. Germline V lookup: CDR1 SGDLS, CDR2 YYNGEE. Vbeta (60) and Jbeta (13) primers were used in the PCR. The data were produced by immunoSEQ multiplex PCR, yet TCRdb's version contains in-frame clones alone and is incomplete. The sample consists of some 240,000 clones, 92% of them appearing once. This sample stems from a study of cytomegalovirus exposure and HLA in healthy donors. Study results and caveats: A previous analysis found most TCR beta V segments productive roughly 87% or roughly 30% of the time. Confirmation was obtained in vitro that a few CMV-associated chains are specific for CMV antigens. Among TCR beta chains, those listed as cytomegalovirus-associated numbered roughly 150.

V is TRBV9 and J is TRBJ2-5, with 15 bases that match TRBD2. The sequenced sample was PBMCs. The origin of this receptor is a girl aged 2-15 years in good health and CMV-seronegative. CDR3 in amino acids: CASSARTSGGAIWETQYF. The CDR3, as DNA: TGTGCCAGCAGCGCAAGGACTAGCGGGGGGGCCATCTGGGAGACCCAGTACTTC. Full variable domain (rest looked up from reference TRBV9 and TRBJ2-5): DSGVTQTPKHLITATGQRVTLRCSPRSGDLSVYWYQQSLDQGLQFLIQYYNGEERAKGNILERFSAQQFPDLHSELNLSSLELGDSALYFCASSARTSGGAIWETQYFGPGTRLLVL.